This TCR beta chain originates from a study of CD8+ T cells in alopecia areata (dated by TCRdb to about 2018). About the investigation overall: Treated patients were enrolled in an open-label pilot trial of oral tofacitinib at 5 to 10 mg twice daily for moderate-to-severe alopecia areata. Tofacitinib was given for 6 to 18 months, followed by 6 months of follow-up off drug to assess delayed response and recurrence. The SALT score, which quantifies the percentage of affected scalp surface area, was used to measure disease severity in treated patients. The study used high-throughput TCRbeta sequencing to examine T cell clonal expansion in alopecia areata, in both the C3H/HeJ mouse model and human patients. Human TCRbeta sequencing covered scalp tissue and sorted CD4+ and CD8+ peripheral blood T cells from patchy and totalis/universalis alopecia areata patients and healthy controls. Biopsies were taken from tofacitinib-treated patients at baseline and at 4 and 24 weeks of treatment, and a later scalp biopsy was taken in several of the tofacitinib-treated patients. Scalp clonality was compared among normal scalp (n=4), patchy alopecia areata scalp (n=8), and alopecia totalis/universalis scalp (n=8). The RNA source kit depended on sample type: the PAXgene miRNA kit for fixed scalp, the miRNeasy kit for PBMCs, and the RNeasy kit for mouse skin. immunoSEQ multiplex PCR using 35 Vbeta forward primers and 13 Jbeta reverse primers was used to amplify TCRbeta CDR3 regions.

The research as a whole found: Tofacitinib significantly decreased scalp clonality and the number of expanded CD8+ clones among the top 100 scalp clones. Many expanded lesional clones persisted in scalp and blood during tofacitinib treatment, which may partly explain relapse after stopping treatment. Higher clonality and more expanded CD8+ clones were observed in lesional scalp than in normal scalp, particularly in alopecia totalis/universalis, a finding suggestive of antigenic drive. Because the treated cohort was small and had just a single nonresponder, larger studies are needed to establish links between baseline CD8+ expansion and response. Compared with mice, TCR sequences shared between patients were less clear, possibly partly because of HLA diversity across the patient population. Unlike mouse skin, which is dominated by gammadelta T cells, normal human skin has resident alphabeta T cells that are also sequenced, and this complicates analysis of the scalp TCR repertoire.

The time point label corresponds to: about 25 weeks on oral tofacitinib. The sample's treatment or condition, from its label and the paper: oral pan-JAK inhibitor, 5-10 mg twice daily. Peripheral blood and lesional scalp punch biopsies were obtained from patients with alopecia areata. PBMCs were separated by density centrifugation and stained for CD3, CD4 and CD8, after which CD4+ and CD8+ T cells were sorted on a FACSAria. In regard to this clone: Its cognate antigen has yet to be identified. No much larger clonotype is one base removed from it; base qualities were not supplied.

The library was prepared using the immunoSEQ multiplex PCR assay. RNA was extracted from all samples and reverse transcribed into cDNA, which served as template for TCR sequencing. First-strand cDNA was synthesized with SuperScript III using a 2:1 mix of oligo-dT and random hexamers. Amplification bias was assessed with a synthetic immune receptor repertoire, and residual bias was removed computationally. The published analysis was carried out like this. Raw reads were preprocessed to remove errors, and CDR3 was defined by IMGT conventions from the conserved cysteine to phenylalanine. To get clonality, Shannon entropy was normalized by log2 of the number of productive unique TCRs and the result was subtracted from 1. Whether scalp clones were CD4 or CD8 was inferred by matching scalp TCRbeta sequences against CD4 and CD8 repertoires sorted from blood. The table comes from immuneACCESS by way of TCRdb, which keeps in-frame sequences with V and J called. Part of the clones is missing from these tables; in studies checked, under half for an unresolved V gene and the rest for unknown reasons. V and J calls and clone size are given by that table; D and trimming were obtained from the DNA. The sample profile shows 170,000 or so clones; about 53% of them were found once. The biggest ten clones account for approximately 10% of the sample.

Here the sequenced sample was CD8+ T cells sorted from blood, taken at week 24, from a patient treated with tofacitinib. The origin of this receptor is a human donor with alopecia areata.

The DNA is TGTGCCAGCAGCTTTTTACAGGGAAAAGAGACCCAGTACTTC. This yields the protein CASSFLQGKETQYF. The chain employs TRBV13 and TRBJ2-5, with a weak D call of TRBD1 (6 bases match). The CDR1 and CDR2 encoded by the germline V gene (reference sequence) are PRHDT and FYEKMQ. V is reduced by 3 bases and J by 3 bases, leaving a spacing of 11 bases between them. The CDR3 contains 14 residues, cysteine and phenylalanine counted. The sequence is cut down to CDR3 DNA, 42 bases in frame from base 1.